One sample yielded the 18 T cell receptor beta chains listed below, sequenced in a study of T cells in Graves' hyperthyroidism and ophthalmopathy. It was RNA transcripts that yielded the amplified TCR beta CDR3 regions. The HTBI primer set drove a first-round RT-PCR of the TCR CDR3. MiXCR, run by TCRdb on the multiplex PCR reads, gives a single entry per CDR3 protein. This table holds 370,000 or so distinct CDR3 sequences, 15% to 19% found once. The sequenced material came from blood. The source is a woman aged 18 to 35 with Graves' hyperthyroidism that later progressed to Graves' ophthalmopathy.

The chain couples TRBV4-3 to TRBJ2-1; TRBD2 is a possible D gene (6 bases). V lost 0 bases and J 5 bases, leaving 14 bases between the germline ends. The CDR3 runs to 16 residues. Germline values: CDR1 LGHNA, CDR2 YSLEER. The CDR3 DNA is TGCGCCAGCAGCCAAGATAGCGGACTCGTTCACAATGAGCAGTTCTTC. Protein product: CASSQDSGLVHNEQFF.

This clonotype occurred many times. The chain links TRBV10-3 to TRBJ2-5; possibly TRBD1 for D (5 bases). This CDR3 region has 14 residues. The V and J ends lost 4 bases and 5 bases respectively, with 14 bases between them. Germline loops: CDR1 ENHRY, CDR2 SYGVKD. Here the CDR3 DNA reads TGTGCCATCAGTGGGTCAGGTAGGGGCGAGACCCAGTACTTC. Translation: CAISGSGRGETQYF.

CDR3 nucleotide sequence: TGTGCCAGCAGCGTAGAGGGGACAAGGGGCTACACCTTC. This codes for CASSVEGTRGYTF. The chain couples TRBV9 to TRBJ1-2; possibly TRBD1 for D (6 bases). Germline CDR1 SGDLS, CDR2 YYNGEE. This CDR3 comprises 13 residues. Trimming shortened V by 0 bases and J by 8 bases, and 11 bases separated the two germline ends. Full variable domain (rest looked up from reference TRBV9 and TRBJ1-2): DSGVTQTPKHLITATGQRVTLRCSPRSGDLSVYWYQQSLDQGLQFLIQYYNGEERAKGNILERFSAQQFPDLHSELNLSSLELGDSALYFCASSVEGTRGYTFGSGTRLTVV.

This clonotype came up a few times. The chain recombines TRBV29-1 with TRBJ2-1; a possible D gene is TRBD1 (5 bases). Germline V gene lookup returns CDR1 SQVTM and CDR2 ANQGSEA. This CDR3 is built from 13 residues. V was trimmed by 3 bases and J by 4 bases, leaving 10 bases between them. CDR3 loop: CSVDLTDYNEQFF. CDR3 DNA sequence: TGCAGCGTTGACCTGACAGATTACAATGAGCAGTTCTTC.

This clonotype was recorded many times. The rearrangement uses TRBV2 and TRBJ2-1; D gene ambiguous. The germline CDR1 and CDR2 sequences are SNHLY and FYNNEI. This CDR3 comprises 14 residues. V dropped 8 bases and J dropped 2 bases, with 13 bases sitting between them. The CDR3 region has the DNA TGTGCCAGCGACGCTAGATTTGCCTACAATGAGCAGTTCTTC. Translating it yields CASDARFAYNEQFF.

This clonotype was seen ten or more times. V gene TRBV6-1 combines with J gene TRBJ2-1; D remains ambiguous. Trimming took off 5 bases at V and 7 bases at J, with 12 bases between the two ends. The CDR3 is 13 amino acids. Germline V CDR1 and CDR2: MNHNS, SASEGT. CDR3 sequence: CASSQRLFNEQFF. CDR3 nucleotide sequence: TGTGCCAGCAGTCAAAGACTCTTTAATGAGCAGTTCTTC.

This clonotype was observed at least ten times. The chain uses TRBV28 and TRBJ2-1; TRBD2 agrees at 7 bases. Trimming at V came to 1 base and at J to 14 bases, leaving 2 bases not matched to a gene. The germline CDR1 and CDR2 sequences are MDHEN and SYDVKM. The CDR3 spans 11 residues. The CDR3 nucleotides are TGTGCCAGCAGTTTATCGGCGGGAGAGTTCTTC. It yields the protein CASSLSAGEFF.

The chain couples TRBV6-1 to TRBJ1-5, with D hard to call. Trimming took off 5 bases at V and 6 bases at J, with 14 bases between the two ends. The CDR3 extends over 14 amino acids. Germline CDR1 MNHNS, CDR2 SASEGT. CDR3 DNA: TGTGCCAGCAGTTACTCAGAAAAGGGTCAGCCCCAGCATTTT. This gives the protein CASSYSEKGQPQHF.

The rearrangement uses TRBV4-1 and TRBJ1-2; D is unclear. Trimming shortened V by 1 base and J by 3 bases, and 12 bases separated the two germline ends. The germline V gene encodes CDR1 MGHRA and CDR2 YSYEKL. The CDR3 has 15 residues. In nucleotides, the CDR3 is TGCGCCAGCAGCCAAGGGGTAGGGATCCACTATGGCTACACCTTC. This codes for CASSQGVGIHYGYTF.

This clonotype was seen only a few times. The chain is built from TRBV20-1 and TRBJ1-4, with D hard to call. V was shortened by 3 bases and J by 2 bases, with 7 bases between the two germline ends. The CDR3 totals 13 residues. The V gene's germline CDR1 is DFQATT and CDR2 SNEGSKA (reference sequence). Written as DNA, the CDR3 is TGCAGTGCTAGTTGGAATACTAATGAAAAACTGTTTTTT. Its translation: CSASWNTNEKLFF.

CDR3 DNA: TGTGCCAGCAGCGCCTCGACAGTTAACACCGGGGAGCTGTTTTTT. Its translation is CASSASTVNTGELFF. V is TRBV9 and J is TRBJ2-2; a possible D gene is TRBD1 (5 bases). The V gene's germline CDR1 is SGDLS and CDR2 YYNGEE. The CDR3 has 15 amino acids. The germline V and J ends were trimmed by 3 bases and 2 bases, with 11 bases remaining between them.

This clonotype was picked up a small number of times. CDR3 nucleotide sequence: TGTGCCACCACCAGCAATCAGCCCCAGCATTTT. It specifies CATTSNQPQHF. V usage is TRBV28 and J usage is TRBJ1-5; D gene uncertain. CDR3 length: 11 residues. The germline gives CDR1 MDHEN, CDR2 SYDVKM. Trimming took 10 bases from V and 1 from J, leaving 5 bases between them. Full variable domain (missing parts from reference TRBV28 and TRBJ1-5): DVKVTQSSRYLVKRTGEKVFLECVQDMDHENMFWYRQDPGLGLRLIYFSYDVKMKEKGDIPEGYSVSREKKERFSLILESASTNQTSMYLCATTSNQPQHFGDGTRLSIL.

This clonotype was picked up one time. V usage is TRBV7-8 and J usage is TRBJ2-3; D gene ambiguous. This CDR3 has 11 amino acids. The V and J ends lost 1 base and 7 bases respectively, with 3 bases between them. Germline V gene data show CDR1 as SGHVS and CDR2 as FQNEAQ. CDR3 nucleotides: TGTGCCAGCAGCTTAGACCATACGCAGTATTTT. It translates to CASSLDHTQYF.

This clonotype was detected a few times. A much larger clone sits a single nucleotide away, making a read error possible. This chain uses TRBV3-1 with TRBJ2-3; tentatively, D is TRBD2 (6 bases). V shed 4 bases and J shed 5 bases, with 16 bases lying between them. The germline V gene encodes CDR1 LGHDT and CDR2 YNNKEL (reference sequence). This CDR3 region has 15 residues. The CDR3 bases are TGTGCCAGCAGCCTTGAGGGACTTTCCGGAGATACGCAGTATTTT. Amino acids: CASSLEGLSGDTQYF.

The CDR3 DNA follows: TGCAGCGTTATACTACAGCGGGAGTCCGGGGAGCTGTTTTTT. Its protein is CSVILQRESGELFF. This chain joins TRBV29-1 and TRBJ2-2; 8 bases line up with TRBD2. Unmatched junction bases numbered 8, after V lost 5 bases and J lost 6 bases. This CDR3 is built from 14 residues. Germline CDR1 is SQVTM and CDR2 is ANQGSEA.

This clonotype was observed many times. The rearrangement joins TRBV28 to TRBJ2-7, with a possible D match to TRBD2 (6 bases). CDR3 length: 15 amino acids. Germline lookup yields CDR1 MDHEN and CDR2 SYDVKM. V was clipped by 2 bases and J by 5 bases, with 16 bases between them. The CDR3 loop reads CASSLGGITTNEQYF. Written as DNA, the CDR3 is TGTGCCAGCAGTTTAGGCGGGATCACTACTAACGAGCAGTACTTC.

Many counts were recorded for this clonotype. This sequence joins TRBV7-2 and TRBJ1-1; no firm D call. This CDR3 has 14 amino acids. Germline V lookup: CDR1 SGHTA, CDR2 FQGNSA. With 1 base removed from V and 1 base from J, the gap between germline ends came to 7 bases. The CDR3 DNA reads as TGTGCCAGCAGCTTAGGCCCGGCGAACACTGAAGCTTTCTTT. Translating it yields CASSLGPANTEAFF.

The sample holds many counts of this clonotype. The chain couples TRBV11-3 to TRBJ2-3; D is ambiguous. Germline V gives CDR1 SGHNT, CDR2 YENEEA. V was shortened by 1 base and J by 2 bases, with 7 bases between the two germline ends. The CDR3 is 14 amino acids. CDR3 amino acids: CASSLAFNTDTQYF. In DNA form, the CDR3 reads TGTGCCAGCAGCTTAGCCTTCAACACAGATACGCAGTATTTT.